This TCR beta chain was sequenced for a study of T cell responses to AZD1222 COVID-19 vaccine. Turning to this clone: The antigen is undetermined.

Study-wide findings and caveats: Most donors were white British, females outnumbered males, and clonal diversity was possibly underestimated.

The V gene lost 6 bases and the J gene lost 4 bases, with 16 bases spanning the gap. This CDR3 spans 15 amino acids. Germline V gene data show CDR1 as MNHEY and CDR2 as SVGEGT. Produced via immunoSEQ multiplex PCR; TCRdb's table is partial and in-frame only. The sample shows roughly 160,000 clones, 88% of them seen only once. Sample: peripheral blood, taken on day 0 of AZD1222 vaccination. This rearrangement joins TRBV6-2 or TRBV6-3 to TRBJ2-1, with D possibly TRBD2 on 5 matching bases. The receptor was derived from an adult in good health. In DNA, the CDR3 is TGTGCCAGCAGGCCTCGAGGGAGCGAATACAATGAGCAGTTCTTC. Its protein is CASRPRGSEYNEQFF.